This T cell receptor (beta chain) was recorded in a study of identical twins. A few counts support this clonotype. What it recognizes is unknown. With template switching, a universal primer site was added, and the cDNA carried unique molecular identifiers. TCRdb used MiXCR to reprocess the 5' RACE reads, holding one entry per CDR3 protein. The data show roughly 1,500,000 distinct CDR3 sequences, about 31% seen once. J gave up 2 bases and V 6 bases, and 12 bases lay outside the gene matches. This CDR3 has 16 amino acids. Overall study findings and caveats: There is a chance that invariant MAIT and iNKT cells partially muddied zero-insertion analyses. Conclusions rested on cross-sectional statistics rather than following the same donors.

The rearrangement uses TRBV12-3 or TRBV12-4 and TRBJ1-2; 7 bases fit TRBD1. The TCR sequence derives from a newborn girl in good health. Material: cord blood. The CDR3 is CASSLMRGRRNYGYTF. The CDR3 DNA sequence: TGTGCCAGCAGCTTGATGAGGGGGCGCCGGAACTATGGCTACACCTTC.